This T cell receptor (beta chain) was sequenced during a study of shared clonotypes between healthy human individuals. Germline V gene data show CDR1 as SGHTA and CDR2 as FQGTGA. The CDR3 has 13 amino acids. Trimming shortened V by 5 bases and J by 4 bases, and 9 bases separated the two germline ends. In the authors' workflow: Filtering differed since immunoSEQ provided only junctions, with no quality scores. Sequencing was performed with immunoSEQ multiplex PCR; in TCRdb, only in-frame clones are kept and a portion is missing. V and J calls plus clone size are reproduced from that table; the DNA served to infer D and trimming. Seen here are roughly 500,000 clones, roughly 80% observed once, and the top ten hold around 13%. Roughly 82 million PBMCs served as the genomic DNA source for unsorted samples.

The chain is built from TRBV7-3 and TRBJ2-1, with D perhaps TRBD1 (6 bases). The sequencing input was PBMCs. The sequence came from a woman in her forties in good health. Some clones in this sample may be carry-over from other donors' samples. CDR3 coding DNA: TGTGCCAGCAGCCAGGACAGATACAATGAGCAGTTCTTC. The encoded protein is CASSQDRYNEQFF.